What follows are 14 T cell receptor beta chains derived from one specimen sequenced in a study of shared clonotypes between healthy human individuals. Here immunoSEQ multiplex PCR was the method, and the copy in TCRdb shows in-frame clones only, minus some. Found here are 1.4 million to 1.5 million clones, 96% of them singletons; the top ten hold roughly 1.2%. Sequencing used naive CD4+ T cells sorted from blood. Subset in this sample: CD45RA+ positively selected. These receptors originate from a man in his thirties or forties in good health.

This clone was seen once. The gene calls are TRBV28 and TRBJ1-4, with 11 bases aligning to TRBD1. Germline loops: CDR1 MDHEN, CDR2 SYDVKM. CDR3 size: 15 residues. Trimming cost V 3 bases and J 7 bases; bases outside gene matches: 4. CDR3 sequence: CASSFGGTGGEKLFF. CDR3 nucleotides: TGTGCCAGCAGTTTTGGCGGGACAGGGGGTGAAAAACTGTTTTTT. Full variable domain (remainder filled in from reference TRBV28 and TRBJ1-4): DVKVTQSSRYLVKRTGEKVFLECVQDMDHENMFWYRQDPGLGLRLIYFSYDVKMKEKGDIPEGYSVSREKKERFSLILESASTNQTSMYLCASSFGGTGGEKLFFGSGTQLSVL.

The genes are TRBV28 and TRBJ1-2; no reliable D call. CDR1 is MDHEN and CDR2 is SYDVKM in the germline V gene. The CDR3 is 13 amino acids. V gave up 6 bases and J gave up 8 bases, with 16 bases separating them. The CDR3 nucleotides read TGTGCCAGCAGGCGGCCGAGCGCCTTAGGCTACACCTTC. Its translation is CASRRPSALGYTF.

DNA of the CDR3: TGTGCCAGCAGTTTGAGGACAGATGAAAAACTGTTTTTT. This sequence encodes CASSLRTDEKLFF. The chain uses TRBV27 and TRBJ1-4; D is possibly TRBD1 (6 bases). V was trimmed by 3 bases and J by 6 bases, leaving 8 bases between them. The CDR3 runs to 13 residues. The germline gives CDR1 MNHEY, CDR2 SMNVEV (reference sequence).

The chain uses TRBV7-9 and TRBJ1-3; D uncertain. CDR3 length: 15 residues. Trimming took 2 bases from V and 3 from J, leaving 11 bases between them. The germline CDR1 and CDR2 sequences are SEHNR and FQNEAQ (reference sequence). This chain's CDR3 is CASSLQQAVGNTIYF. The CDR3 nucleotides read TGTGCCAGCAGCTTACAACAAGCCGTTGGAAACACCATATATTTT.

The V gene is TRBV2, the J gene TRBJ2-5; the match to TRBD1 covers 10 bases. V lost 7 bases, J lost 5 bases, and 10 bases stayed unmatched. Germline V lookup: CDR1 SNHLY, CDR2 FYNNEI. The CDR3 runs 15 residues. In DNA, the CDR3 is TGTGCCAGCACCGGGGACAGGGGCCATCAGGAGACCCAGTACTTC. It is translated as CASTGDRGHQETQYF.

This chain connects TRBV7-9 to TRBJ2-7, with 7 bases that match TRBD2. Trimming took 5 bases from V and 0 from J; bases not matched to a gene: 10. Germline loops: CDR1 SEHNR, CDR2 FQNEAQ (reference sequence). The CDR3 loop spans 16 amino acids. The CDR3 protein is CASSPRGGVSSYEQYF. For the CDR3, the DNA is TGTGCCAGCAGCCCGCGTGGGGGGGTCAGCTCCTACGAGCAGTACTTC.

The J gene is TRBJ2-1, the V gene TRBV7-3, with TRBD1 matching over 8 bases. After removal of 5 bases from V and 7 bases from J, the junction contained 4 bases not matched to a gene. Germline lookup yields CDR1 SGHTA and CDR2 FQGTGA. This CDR3 contains 13 residues. The CDR3 reads CASSTDRANEQFF. The CDR3 bases are TGTGCCAGCAGCACGGACAGGGCTAATGAGCAGTTCTTC.

The rearrangement joins TRBV5-5 to TRBJ2-3; D possibly corresponds to TRBD2 (5 bases). V dropped 4 bases and J dropped 4 bases, with 10 bases sitting between them. CDR1 and CDR2 (germline): SGHKS, YYEKEE (reference sequence). The CDR3 is made up of 13 amino acids. The DNA of the CDR3 is TGTGCCAGCAGCCCACTAGGGTCAGATACGCAGTATTTT. This gives the protein CASSPLGSDTQYF. Filled out from reference TRBV5-5 and TRBJ2-3, the complete variable domain reads DAGVTQSPTHLIKTRGQQVTLRCSPISGHKSVSWYQQVLGQGPQFIFQYYEKEERGRGNFPDRFSARQFPNYSSELNVNALLLGDSALYLCASSPLGSDTQYFGPGTRLTVL.

CDR3 DNA: TGCGCCAGCAGCCAAGAGTCTCGGGGCCGGACCTACGAGCAGTACTTC. Protein product: CASSQESRGRTYEQYF. The V gene is TRBV4-1, the J gene TRBJ2-7; D may be TRBD1 or TRBD2 (5 bases each). CDR1 and CDR2 (germline): MGHRA, YSYEKL. This CDR3 has 16 amino acids. Trimming cost V 0 bases and J 2 bases, with 14 bases left between them.

This clone was recorded once. The chain links TRBV5-1 to TRBJ2-5; either TRBD1 or TRBD2 may fit D (5 bases each). Germline loops: CDR1 SGHRS, CDR2 YFSETQ. The length of the CDR3 is 14 residues. Deletions cut 0 bases from V and 4 bases from J, with 10 bases between. CDR3 protein: CASSLGGYLETQYF. Here the CDR3 DNA reads TGCGCCAGCAGCTTGGGGGGGTATCTAGAGACCCAGTACTTC.

This sequence joins TRBV30 and TRBJ2-1; 8 bases are a match to TRBD2. The trim removed 0 bases at V and 9 bases at J, leaving 4 bases unmatched. The CDR3 totals 13 residues. Germline CDR1 GTSNPN, CDR2 SVGIG (reference sequence). The DNA of the CDR3 is TGTGCCTGGAGTGTACGGGGGGGCACTGAGCAGTTCTTC. Protein: CAWSVRGGTEQFF.

V and J are TRBV5-1 and TRBJ2-6; weak D call: TRBD1 (6 bases). V was trimmed by 0 bases and J by 4 bases, leaving 11 bases between them. The V gene's germline CDR1 is SGHRS and CDR2 YFSETQ. The CDR3 has 16 residues. CDR3 in amino acids: CASSLGGGTGANVLTF. CDR3 sequence (DNA): TGCGCCAGCAGCTTGGGAGGGGGAACCGGGGCCAACGTCCTGACTTTC.

The chain recombines TRBV18 with TRBJ2-7, with 9 bases fitting TRBD2. The CDR3 consists of 16 residues. V lost 3 bases, J lost 2 bases, and 8 bases stayed unmatched. Germline CDR1 is KGHSH and CDR2 is LQKENI. DNA of the CDR3: TGTGCCAGCTCACCCGGGCTAGCGGGACCCACCTACGAGCAGTACTTC. The encoded protein is CASSPGLAGPTYEQYF.

This chain joins TRBV10-3 and TRBJ1-1, with D uncertain. Trimming removed 6 bases at V and 0 bases at J, with 11 bases between. This CDR3 contains 14 residues. Germline V gene lookup returns CDR1 ENHRY and CDR2 SYGVKD. The CDR3, as DNA: TGTGCCATCAGAGAGAATTTCATGAACACTGAAGCTTTCTTT. It yields the protein CAIRENFMNTEAFF.